Listed below are T cell receptor beta chains from one sample, sequenced in a study of blood T cell repertoires in COVID-19. The method was immunoSEQ multiplex PCR; TCRdb's version includes in-frame clones alone and lacks a portion of them. The sample includes 62,000 or so clones, just over 85% seen only once; the top ten take approximately 5%. The sequencing input was peripheral blood. These receptors all stem from a human donor in a cohort sampled during active COVID-19. Each CDR3 is given with its conserved first and last residue. D genes are given only for firm matches. Size tells how often a clone was seen (once, few, many) or the class of an expanded clone, and some rows leave it out.

clone size	J gene	D gene	V gene	CDR3 protein	CDR3 DNA
.	TRBJ2-3	.	TRBV19	CASSTRLVADTQYF	TGTGCCAGTAGTACCCGACTAGTGGCAGATACGCAGTATTTT
.	TRBJ2-3	TRBD1	TRBV5-1	CASRPGTGATDTQYF	TGCGCCAGCAGGCCCGGGACAGGGGCGACAGATACGCAGTATTTT
.	TRBJ2-5	.	TRBV25-1	CASSEIPGQLRETQYF	TGTGCCAGCAGTGAGATACCGGGACAACTTCGGGAGACCCAGTACTTC
.	TRBJ2-1	TRBD1	TRBV7-2	CASSSPDRVSYNEQFF	TGTGCCAGCAGCTCTCCCGACAGGGTCTCCTACAATGAGCAGTTCTTC
.	TRBJ2-5	TRBD1	TRBV15	CATSTTGGVETQYF	TGTGCCACCAGCACTACAGGGGGCGTTGAGACCCAGTACTTC
.	TRBJ2-7	.	TRBV4-2	CASSQTGGLSYEQYF	TGTGCCAGCAGCCAAACTGGGGGACTCTCCTACGAGCAGTACTTC
.	TRBJ2-7	TRBD1	TRBV18	CASASGTGDFEQYF	TGTGCCAGCGCCTCCGGGACAGGGGATTTTGAGCAGTACTTC
.	TRBJ2-7	TRBD1	TRBV7-8	CASSLPGQGFSEQYF	TGTGCCAGCAGCCTCCCAGGACAGGGGTTCAGCGAGCAGTACTTC
.	TRBJ2-1	TRBD1	TRBV7-9	CASSPGGLESFF	TGTGCCAGCAGTCCAGGGGGCCTTGAATCGTTCTTC
once	TRBJ2-7	.	TRBV29-1	CSAFGSSYEQYF	TGCAGCGCCTTCGGGAGCTCCTACGAGCAGTACTTC
.	TRBJ1-2	TRBD1	TRBV9	CASSVEQGNYGYTF	TGTGCCAGCAGCGTAGAACAGGGGAACTATGGCTACACCTTC
.	TRBJ2-3	TRBD2	TRBV7-8	CASSFRLAGTDTQYF	TGTGCCAGCAGCTTCCGACTAGCAGGCACAGATACGCAGTATTTT
.	TRBJ1-2	.	TRBV3-1/TRBV3-2	CASSAGVGYGYTF	TGTGCCAGCAGCGCAGGGGTTGGCTATGGCTACACCTTC
.	TRBJ2-1	TRBD2	TRBV5-1	CASSRIAGGYNEQFF	TGCGCCAGCAGCAGAATAGCGGGAGGCTACAATGAGCAGTTCTTC
.	TRBJ1-1	TRBD1	TRBV5-1	CASRGTGKNTEAFF	TGCGCCAGCAGGGGGACAGGGAAGAACACTGAAGCTTTCTTT
.	TRBJ1-1	TRBD1	TRBV18	CASSRGTGHDEAFF	TGTGCCAGCTCTCGAGGGACAGGTCACGATGAAGCTTTCTTT
.	TRBJ2-1	TRBD2	TRBV24-1	CATSDPSGTSATNEQFF	TGTGCCACCAGTGATCCCTCCGGGACTAGCGCTACCAATGAGCAGTTCTTC
.	TRBJ2-7	.	TRBV30	CAWNRDLSYEQYF	TGTGCCTGGAACCGGGACTTATCCTACGAGCAGTACTTC
.	TRBJ2-3	.	TRBV5-1	CASATAGHPTDTQYF	TGCGCCAGCGCCACGGCAGGGCACCCCACAGATACGCAGTATTTT
few	TRBJ1-6	.	TRBV3-1/TRBV3-2	CASSLNAPGQGHSPLHF	TGTGCCAGCAGCTTGAACGCCCCCGGGCAGGGGCATTCACCCCTCCACTTT
.	TRBJ2-7	TRBD2	TRBV7-8	CASSSPGGPHLEQYF	TGTGCCAGCAGCTCCCCGGGGGGTCCCCATCTCGAGCAGTACTTC
.	TRBJ2-1	TRBD1	TRBV6-5	CASLNARDRVIF	TGTGCCAGCCTTAATGCACGGGACAGGGTAATCTTC
.	TRBJ2-3	TRBD2	TRBV30	CAWTELAGNTDTQYF	TGTGCCTGGACGGAGCTAGCGGGAAACACAGATACGCAGTATTTT
.	TRBJ2-1	TRBD2	TRBV5-6	CASSRTGTSSYYNEQFF	TGTGCCAGCAGCAGGACCGGGACTAGCAGCTACTACAATGAGCAGTTCTTC
.	TRBJ1-2	.	TRBV28	CASSLLRRGSYGYTF	TGTGCCAGCAGTTTATTAAGGAGGGGCTCCTACGGCTACACCTTC
.	TRBJ2-7	.	TRBV6-2/TRBV6-3	CASSYSQGGTYEQYF	TGTGCCAGCAGTTACTCACAGGGGGGGACCTACGAGCAGTACTTC
once	TRBJ2-4	TRBD1	TRBV7-9	CASSLGQGQIQYF	TGTGCCAGCAGCTTAGGGCAGGGACAGATTCAGTACTTC
.	TRBJ2-3	.	TRBV29-1	CSVVDRDTQYF	TGCAGCGTTGTGGACAGAGATACGCAGTATTTT
.	TRBJ2-2	.	TRBV29-1	CSVESGTGELFF	TGCAGCGTTGAATCGGGTACCGGGGAGCTGTTTTTT
once	TRBJ2-5	TRBD2	TRBV11-3	CASSPGLVVETQYF	TGTGCCAGCAGCCCGGGACTAGTGGTCGAGACCCAGTACTTC
.	TRBJ1-6	TRBD1	TRBV7-2	CASSLVLAGGSNSPLHF	TGTGCCAGCAGCTTAGTGTTGGCAGGGGGCAGTAATTCACCCCTCCACTTT
once	TRBJ2-5	.	TRBV2	CASMATIGGETQYF	TGTGCCAGCATGGCGACAATTGGGGGGGAGACCCAGTACTTC
.	TRBJ1-1	.	TRBV11-1	CASRYRDTEAFF	TGTGCCAGCAGATACCGGGACACTGAAGCTTTCTTT